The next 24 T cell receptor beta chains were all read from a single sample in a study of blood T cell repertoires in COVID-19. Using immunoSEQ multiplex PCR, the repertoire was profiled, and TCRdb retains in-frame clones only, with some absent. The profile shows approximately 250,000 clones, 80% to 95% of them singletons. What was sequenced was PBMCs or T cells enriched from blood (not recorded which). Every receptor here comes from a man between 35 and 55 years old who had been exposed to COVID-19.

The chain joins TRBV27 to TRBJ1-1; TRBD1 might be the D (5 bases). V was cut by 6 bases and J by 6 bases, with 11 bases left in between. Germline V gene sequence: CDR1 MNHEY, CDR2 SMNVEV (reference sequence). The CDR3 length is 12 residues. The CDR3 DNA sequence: TGTGCCAGCAGGGGGGGATTGGCTGAAGCTTTCTTT. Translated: CASRGGLAEAFF.

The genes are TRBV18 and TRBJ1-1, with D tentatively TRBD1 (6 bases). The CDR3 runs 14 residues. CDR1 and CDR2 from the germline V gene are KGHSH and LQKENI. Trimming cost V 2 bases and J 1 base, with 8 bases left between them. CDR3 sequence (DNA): TGTGCCAGCTCACCATCAGGGGCGAACACTGAAGCTTTCTTT. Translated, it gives CASSPSGANTEAFF.

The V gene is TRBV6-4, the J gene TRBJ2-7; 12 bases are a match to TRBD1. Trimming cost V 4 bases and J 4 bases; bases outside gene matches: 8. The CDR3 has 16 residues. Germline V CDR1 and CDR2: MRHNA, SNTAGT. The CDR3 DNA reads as TGTGCCAGCAGTGGAACCGGGACAGGGGGCATGTACGAGCAGTACTTC. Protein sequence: CASSGTGTGGMYEQYF.

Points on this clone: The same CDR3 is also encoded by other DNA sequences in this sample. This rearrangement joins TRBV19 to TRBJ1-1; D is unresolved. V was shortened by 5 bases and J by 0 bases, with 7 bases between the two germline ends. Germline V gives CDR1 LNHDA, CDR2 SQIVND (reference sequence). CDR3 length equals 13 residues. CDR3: CASSLSLNTEAFF. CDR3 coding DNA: TGTGCCAGTAGTCTGAGTTTGAACACTGAAGCTTTCTTT.

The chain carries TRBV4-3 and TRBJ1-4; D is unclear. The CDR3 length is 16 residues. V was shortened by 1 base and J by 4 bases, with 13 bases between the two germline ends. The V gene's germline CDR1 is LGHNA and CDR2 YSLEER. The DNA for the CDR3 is TGCGCCAGCAGCCAAGTAGCTTCCGGGGTTAATGAAAAACTGTTTTTT. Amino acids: CASSQVASGVNEKLFF.

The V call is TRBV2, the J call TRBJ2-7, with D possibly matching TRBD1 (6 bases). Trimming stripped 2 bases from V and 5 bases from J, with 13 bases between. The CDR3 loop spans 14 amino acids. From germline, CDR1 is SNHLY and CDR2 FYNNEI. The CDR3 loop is CASSETGQPHEQYF. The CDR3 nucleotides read TGTGCCAGCAGTGAAACCGGACAGCCCCACGAGCAGTACTTC.

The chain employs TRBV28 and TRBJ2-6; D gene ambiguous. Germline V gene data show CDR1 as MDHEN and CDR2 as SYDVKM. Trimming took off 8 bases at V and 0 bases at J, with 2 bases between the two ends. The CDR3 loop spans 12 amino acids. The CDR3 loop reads CASHSGANVLTF. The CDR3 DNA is TGTGCCAGCCACTCTGGGGCCAACGTCCTGACTTTC.

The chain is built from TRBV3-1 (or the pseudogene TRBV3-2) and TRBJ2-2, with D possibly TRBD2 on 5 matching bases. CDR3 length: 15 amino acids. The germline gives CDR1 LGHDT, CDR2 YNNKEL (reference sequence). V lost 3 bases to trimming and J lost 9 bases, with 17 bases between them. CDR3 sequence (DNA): TGTGCCAGCAGCCAGTCGCGGGTATATGAGAGGGAGCTGTTTTTT. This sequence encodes CASSQSRVYERELFF.

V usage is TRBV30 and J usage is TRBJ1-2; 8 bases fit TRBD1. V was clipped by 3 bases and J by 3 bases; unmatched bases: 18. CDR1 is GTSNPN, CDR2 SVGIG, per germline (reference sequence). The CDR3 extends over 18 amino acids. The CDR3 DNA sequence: TGTGCCTGGAGAGATCTCTGGGAGACTTGGACAGGGCACTATGGCTACACCTTC. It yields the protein CAWRDLWETWTGHYGYTF.

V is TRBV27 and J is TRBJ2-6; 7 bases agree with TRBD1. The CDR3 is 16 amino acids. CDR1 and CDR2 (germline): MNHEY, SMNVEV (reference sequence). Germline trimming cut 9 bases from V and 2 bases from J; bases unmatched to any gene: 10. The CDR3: CARKQRTGTGANVLTF. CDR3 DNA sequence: TGTGCCAGAAAGCAAAGGACAGGAACTGGGGCCAACGTCCTGACTTTC.

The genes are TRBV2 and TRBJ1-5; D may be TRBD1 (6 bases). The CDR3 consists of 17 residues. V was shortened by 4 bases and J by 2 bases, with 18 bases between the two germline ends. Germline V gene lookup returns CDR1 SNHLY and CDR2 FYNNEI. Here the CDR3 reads CASSAETGFFGNQPQHF. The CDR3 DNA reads TGTGCCAGCAGTGCCGAGACAGGTTTTTTCGGCAATCAGCCCCAGCATTTT.

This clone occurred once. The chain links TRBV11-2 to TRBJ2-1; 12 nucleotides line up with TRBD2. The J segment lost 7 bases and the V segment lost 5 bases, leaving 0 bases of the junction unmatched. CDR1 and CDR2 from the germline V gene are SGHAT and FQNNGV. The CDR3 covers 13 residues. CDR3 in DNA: TGTGCCAGCAGCCTAGCGGGAGGGAATGAGCAGTTCTTC. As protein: CASSLAGGNEQFF.

CDR3 sequence reads: CASRTQIAANTGELFF. The CDR3 DNA sequence: TGTGCCAGCAGGACCCAAATAGCGGCGAACACCGGGGAGCTGTTTTTT. The chain employs TRBV5-4 and TRBJ2-2; D might be TRBD2 (6 bases). Germline loops: CDR1 SGHNT, CDR2 YYREEE (reference sequence). The CDR3 spans 16 residues. Between the trimmed V and J ends, which lost 5 bases and 0 bases, there was a span of 14 bases. The variable domain in full, with the rest retrieved from reference TRBV5-4 and TRBJ2-2, is ETGVTQSPTHLIKTRGQQVTLRCSSQSGHNTVSWYQQALGQGPQFIFQYYREEENGRGNFPPRFSGLQFPNYSSELNVNALELDDSALYLCASRTQIAANTGELFFGEGSRLTVL.

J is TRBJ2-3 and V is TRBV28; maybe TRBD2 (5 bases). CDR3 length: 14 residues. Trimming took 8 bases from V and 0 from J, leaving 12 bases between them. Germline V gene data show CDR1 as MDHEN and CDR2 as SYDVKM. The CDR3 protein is CASERSSSTDTQYF. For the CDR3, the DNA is TGTGCCAGCGAGCGGAGCTCTAGCACAGATACGCAGTATTTT.

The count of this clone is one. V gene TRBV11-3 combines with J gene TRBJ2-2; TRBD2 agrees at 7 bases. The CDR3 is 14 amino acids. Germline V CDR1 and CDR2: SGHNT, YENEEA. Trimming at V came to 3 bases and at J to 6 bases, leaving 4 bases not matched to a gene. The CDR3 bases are TGTGCCAGCAGCTTTGGGGAGGGAGCCGGGGAGCTGTTTTTT. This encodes CASSFGEGAGELFF. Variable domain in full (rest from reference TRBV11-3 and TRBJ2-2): EAGVVQSPRYKIIEKKQPVAFWCNPISGHNTLYWYLQNLGQGPELLIRYENEEAVDDSQLPKDRFSAERLKGVDSTLKIQPAELGDSAVYLCASSFGEGAGELFFGEGSRLTVL.

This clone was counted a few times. In DNA, the CDR3 is TGTGCCAGCAGTTTGTGGCAGGGGGACGGGGGCTACACCTTC. Its translation: CASSLWQGDGGYTF. The rearrangement joins TRBV28 to TRBJ1-2; 7 bases match TRBD1. Germline CDR1 MDHEN, CDR2 SYDVKM. The J segment lost 8 bases and the V segment lost 3 bases, leaving 9 bases of the junction unmatched. This CDR3 is 14 amino acids long.

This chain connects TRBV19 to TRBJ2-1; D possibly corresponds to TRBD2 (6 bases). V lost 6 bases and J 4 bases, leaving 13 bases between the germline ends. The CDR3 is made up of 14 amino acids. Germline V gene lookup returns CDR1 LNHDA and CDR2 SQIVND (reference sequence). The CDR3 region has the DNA TGTGCCAGTAGACGCCTTAGCGGATACAATGAGCAGTTCTTC. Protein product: CASRRLSGYNEQFF.

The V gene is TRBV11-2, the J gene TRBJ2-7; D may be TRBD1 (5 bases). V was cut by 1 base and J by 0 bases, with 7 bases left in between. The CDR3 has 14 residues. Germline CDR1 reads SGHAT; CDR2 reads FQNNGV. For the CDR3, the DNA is TGTGCCAGCAGCTTAGGCAGGGCCTCCTACGAGCAGTACTTC. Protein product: CASSLGRASYEQYF.

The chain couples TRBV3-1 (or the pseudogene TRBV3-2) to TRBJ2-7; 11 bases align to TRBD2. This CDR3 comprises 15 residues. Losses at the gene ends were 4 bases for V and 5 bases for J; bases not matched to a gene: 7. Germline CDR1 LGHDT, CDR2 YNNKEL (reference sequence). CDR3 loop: CASSPGTSGENEQYF. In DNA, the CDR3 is TGTGCCAGCAGCCCAGGGACTAGCGGAGAAAACGAGCAGTACTTC.

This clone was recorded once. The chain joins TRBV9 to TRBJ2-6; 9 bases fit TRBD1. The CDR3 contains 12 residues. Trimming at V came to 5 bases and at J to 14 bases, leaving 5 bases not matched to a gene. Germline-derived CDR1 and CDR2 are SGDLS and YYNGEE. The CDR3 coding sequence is TGTGCCAGCAGGGGGACAGGGTGGTTCCTGACTTTC. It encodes CASRGTGWFLTF.

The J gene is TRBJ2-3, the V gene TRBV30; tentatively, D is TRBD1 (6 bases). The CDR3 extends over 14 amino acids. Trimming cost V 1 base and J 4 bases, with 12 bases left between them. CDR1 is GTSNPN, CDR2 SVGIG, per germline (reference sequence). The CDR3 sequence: CAWSASGQSDTQYF. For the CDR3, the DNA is TGTGCCTGGAGTGCCTCCGGACAGTCAGATACGCAGTATTTT.

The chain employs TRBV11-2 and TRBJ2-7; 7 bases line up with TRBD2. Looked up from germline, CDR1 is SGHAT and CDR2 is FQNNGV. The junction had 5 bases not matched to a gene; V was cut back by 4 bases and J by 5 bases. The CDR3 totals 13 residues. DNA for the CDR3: TGTGCCAGCAGCTCGACTAGCTTCCACGAGCAGTACTTC. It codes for CASSSTSFHEQYF.

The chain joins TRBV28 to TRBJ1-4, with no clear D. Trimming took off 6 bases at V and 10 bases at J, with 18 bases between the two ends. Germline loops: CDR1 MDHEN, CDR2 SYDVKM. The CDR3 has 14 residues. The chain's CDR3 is CASSPFPGTGKLFF. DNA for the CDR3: TGTGCCAGCAGCCCGTTCCCGGGTACGGGAAAACTGTTTTTT.

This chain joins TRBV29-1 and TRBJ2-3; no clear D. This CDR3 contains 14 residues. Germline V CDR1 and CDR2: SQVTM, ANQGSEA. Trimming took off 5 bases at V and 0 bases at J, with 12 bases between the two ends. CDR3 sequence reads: CSVYNIQSTDTQYF. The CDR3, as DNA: TGCAGCGTTTACAATATACAGAGCACAGATACGCAGTATTTT.